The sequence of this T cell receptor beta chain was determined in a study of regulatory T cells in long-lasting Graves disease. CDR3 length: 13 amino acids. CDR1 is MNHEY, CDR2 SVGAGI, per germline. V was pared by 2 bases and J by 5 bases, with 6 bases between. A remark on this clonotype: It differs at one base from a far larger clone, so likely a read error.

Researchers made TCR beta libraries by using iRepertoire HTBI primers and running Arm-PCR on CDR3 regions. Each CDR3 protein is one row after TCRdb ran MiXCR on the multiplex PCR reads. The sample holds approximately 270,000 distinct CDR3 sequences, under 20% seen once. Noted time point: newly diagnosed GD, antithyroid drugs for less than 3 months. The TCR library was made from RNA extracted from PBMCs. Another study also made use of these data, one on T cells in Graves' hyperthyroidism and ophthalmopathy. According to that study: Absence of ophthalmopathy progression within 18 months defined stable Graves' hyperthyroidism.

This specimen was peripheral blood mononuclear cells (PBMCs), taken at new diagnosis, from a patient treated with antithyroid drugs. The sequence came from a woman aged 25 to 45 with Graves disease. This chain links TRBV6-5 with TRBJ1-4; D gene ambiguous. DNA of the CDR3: TGTGCCAGCAGTTACCCGAAGAATGAAAAACTGTTTTTT. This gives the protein CASSYPKNEKLFF.